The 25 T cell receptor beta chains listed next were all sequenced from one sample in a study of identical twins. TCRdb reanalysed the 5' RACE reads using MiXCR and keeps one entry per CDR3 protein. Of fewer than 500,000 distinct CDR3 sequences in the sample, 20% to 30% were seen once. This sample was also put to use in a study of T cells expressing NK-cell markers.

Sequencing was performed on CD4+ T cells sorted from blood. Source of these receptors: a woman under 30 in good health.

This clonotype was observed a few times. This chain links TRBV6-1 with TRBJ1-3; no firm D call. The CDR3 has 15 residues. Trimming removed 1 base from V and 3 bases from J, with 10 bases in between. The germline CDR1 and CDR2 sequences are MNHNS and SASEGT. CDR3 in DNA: TGTGCCAGCAGTGAAGGGAGGGATTATGGAAACACCATATATTTT. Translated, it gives CASSEGRDYGNTIYF.

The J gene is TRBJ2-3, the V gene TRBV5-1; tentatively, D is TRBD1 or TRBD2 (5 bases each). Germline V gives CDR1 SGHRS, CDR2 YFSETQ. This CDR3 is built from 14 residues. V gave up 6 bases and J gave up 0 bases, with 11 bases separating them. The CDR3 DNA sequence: TGCGCCAGCACAAGGGACGGAAGCACAGATACGCAGTATTTT. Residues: CASTRDGSTDTQYF.

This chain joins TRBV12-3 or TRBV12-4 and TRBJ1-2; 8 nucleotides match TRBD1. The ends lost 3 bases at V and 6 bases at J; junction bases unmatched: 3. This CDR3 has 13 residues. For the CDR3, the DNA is TGTGCCAGCAGTTTTGTACAGGGGGATGGCTACACCTTC. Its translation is CASSFVQGDGYTF.

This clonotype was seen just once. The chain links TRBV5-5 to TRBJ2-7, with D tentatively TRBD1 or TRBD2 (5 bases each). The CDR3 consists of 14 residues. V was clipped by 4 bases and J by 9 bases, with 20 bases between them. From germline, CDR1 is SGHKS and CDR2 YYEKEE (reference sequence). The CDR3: CASSPLWSGTVQYF. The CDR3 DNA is TGTGCCAGCAGCCCCCTGTGGTCAGGGACCGTGCAGTACTTC.

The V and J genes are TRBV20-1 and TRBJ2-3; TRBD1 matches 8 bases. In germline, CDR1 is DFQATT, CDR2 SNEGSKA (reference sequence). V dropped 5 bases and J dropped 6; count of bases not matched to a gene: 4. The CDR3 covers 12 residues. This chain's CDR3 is CSALRQGDTQYF. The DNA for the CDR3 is TGCAGTGCTTTGCGACAGGGGGATACGCAGTATTTT.

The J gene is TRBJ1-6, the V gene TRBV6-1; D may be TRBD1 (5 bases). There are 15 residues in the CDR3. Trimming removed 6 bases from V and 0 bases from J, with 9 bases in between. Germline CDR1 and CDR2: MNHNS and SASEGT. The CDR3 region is CASRTGSSYNSPLHF. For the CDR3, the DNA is TGTGCCAGCAGAACAGGCAGCTCCTATAATTCACCCCTCCACTTT.

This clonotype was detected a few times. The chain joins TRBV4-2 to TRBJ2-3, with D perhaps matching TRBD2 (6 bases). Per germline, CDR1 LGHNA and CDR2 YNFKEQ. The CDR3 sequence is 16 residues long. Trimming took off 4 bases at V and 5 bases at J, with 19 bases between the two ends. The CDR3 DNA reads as TGTGCCAGCAGCCGAGACCCCCTAGGCGGGGAAGATACGCAGTATTTT. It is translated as CASSRDPLGGEDTQYF.

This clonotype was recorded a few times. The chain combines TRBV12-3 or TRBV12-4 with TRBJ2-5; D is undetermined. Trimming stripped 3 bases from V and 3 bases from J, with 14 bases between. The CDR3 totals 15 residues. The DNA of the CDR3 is TGTGCCAGCAGTTTGGGGTACCAATTCAAAGAGACCCAGTACTTC. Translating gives CASSLGYQFKETQYF.

CDR3 loop: CASSLTRGEQYF. The CDR3 DNA reads TGTGCCAGCAGCTTAACACGTGGCGAGCAGTACTTC. The chain is built from TRBV7-2 and TRBJ2-7, with D hard to call. Trimming shortened V by 2 bases and J by 6 bases, and 8 bases separated the two germline ends. The CDR3 extends over 12 amino acids. Germline lookup yields CDR1 SGHTA and CDR2 FQGNSA.

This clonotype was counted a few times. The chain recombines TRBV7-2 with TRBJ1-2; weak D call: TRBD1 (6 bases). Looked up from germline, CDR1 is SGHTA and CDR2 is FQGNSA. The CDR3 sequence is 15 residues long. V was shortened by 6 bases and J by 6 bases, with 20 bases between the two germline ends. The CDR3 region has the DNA TGTGCCAGCAGGCCACCCGTGGACAGCGGACATGGCTACACCTTC. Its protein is CASRPPVDSGHGYTF. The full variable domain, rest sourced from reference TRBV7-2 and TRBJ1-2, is GAGVSQSPSNKVTEKGKDVELRCDPISGHTALYWYRQSLGQGLEFLIYFQGNSAPDKSGLPSDRFSAERTGGSVSTLTIQRTQQEDSAVYLCASRPPVDSGHGYTFGSGTRLTVV.

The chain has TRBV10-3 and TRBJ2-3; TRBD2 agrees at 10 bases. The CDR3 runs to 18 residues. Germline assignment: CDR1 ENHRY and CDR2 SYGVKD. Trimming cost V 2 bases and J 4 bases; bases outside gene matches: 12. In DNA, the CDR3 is TGTGCCATCAGTGAGATATCGTCTAGCGGGAGTCGCTCAGATACGCAGTATTTT. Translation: CAISEISSSGSRSDTQYF.

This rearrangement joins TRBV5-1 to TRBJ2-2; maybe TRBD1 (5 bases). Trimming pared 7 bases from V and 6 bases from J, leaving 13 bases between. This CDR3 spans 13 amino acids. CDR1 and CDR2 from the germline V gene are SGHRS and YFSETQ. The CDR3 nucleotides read TGCGCCAGCTCAGGGTCTAGGGCCGGGGAGCTGTTTTTT. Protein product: CASSGSRAGELFF.

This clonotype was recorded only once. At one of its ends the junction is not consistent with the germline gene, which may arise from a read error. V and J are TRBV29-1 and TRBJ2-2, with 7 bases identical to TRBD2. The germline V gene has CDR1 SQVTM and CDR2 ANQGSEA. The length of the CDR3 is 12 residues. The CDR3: CSVAGPQRDLFF. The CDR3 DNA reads TGCAGCGTTGCGGGCCCACAGCGGGATCTGTTTTTT.

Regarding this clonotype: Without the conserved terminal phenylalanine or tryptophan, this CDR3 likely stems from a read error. The CDR3 region is CSATGTGTDTQYL. DNA for the CDR3: TGCAGTGCGACCGGGACAGGCACAGATACGCAGTATCTT. The chain couples TRBV20-1 to TRBJ2-3; 7 bases map to TRBD1. The germline CDR1 and CDR2 sequences are DFQATT and SNEGSKA (reference sequence). There are 13 residues in the CDR3. J was trimmed by 1 base and V by 6 bases; bases with no gene match: 4.

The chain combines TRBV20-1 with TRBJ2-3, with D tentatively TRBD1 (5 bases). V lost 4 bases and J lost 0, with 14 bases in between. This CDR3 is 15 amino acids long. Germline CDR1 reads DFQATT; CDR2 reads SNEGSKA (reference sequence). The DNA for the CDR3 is TGCAGTGCTACCAGGGAAGTGGTAAGCACAGATACGCAGTATTTT. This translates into CSATREVVSTDTQYF.

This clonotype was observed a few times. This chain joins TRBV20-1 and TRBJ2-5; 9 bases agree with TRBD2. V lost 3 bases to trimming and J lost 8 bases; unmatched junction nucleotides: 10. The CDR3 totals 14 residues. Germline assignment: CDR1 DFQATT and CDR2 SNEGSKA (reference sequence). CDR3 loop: CSASLSGGGGTQYF. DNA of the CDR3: TGCAGTGCTAGCCTTAGCGGGGGTGGAGGTACCCAGTACTTC.

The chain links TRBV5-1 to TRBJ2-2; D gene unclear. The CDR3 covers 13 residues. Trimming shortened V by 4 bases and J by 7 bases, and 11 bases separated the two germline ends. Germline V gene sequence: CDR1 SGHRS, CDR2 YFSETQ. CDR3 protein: CASSLGMSGELFF. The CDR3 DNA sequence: TGCGCCAGCAGCCTGGGAATGAGCGGGGAGCTGTTTTTT. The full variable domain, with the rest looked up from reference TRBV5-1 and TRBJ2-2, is KAGVTQTPRYLIKTRGQQVTLSCSPISGHRSVSWYQQTPGQGLQFLFEYFSETQRNKGNFPGRFSGRQFSNSRSEMNVSTLELGDSALYLCASSLGMSGELFFGEGSRLTVL.

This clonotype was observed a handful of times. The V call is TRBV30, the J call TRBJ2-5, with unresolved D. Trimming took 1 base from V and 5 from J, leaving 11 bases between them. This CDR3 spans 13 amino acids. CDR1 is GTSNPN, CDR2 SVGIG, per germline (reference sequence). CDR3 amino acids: CAWSAPDRETQYF. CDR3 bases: TGTGCCTGGAGTGCCCCAGACCGGGAGACCCAGTACTTC.

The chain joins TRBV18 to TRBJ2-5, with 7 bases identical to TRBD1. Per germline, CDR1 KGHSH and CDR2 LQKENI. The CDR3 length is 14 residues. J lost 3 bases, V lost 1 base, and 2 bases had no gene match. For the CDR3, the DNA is TGTGCCAGCTCACCACGAACAGGGGAAGAGACCCAGTACTTC. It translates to CASSPRTGEETQYF.

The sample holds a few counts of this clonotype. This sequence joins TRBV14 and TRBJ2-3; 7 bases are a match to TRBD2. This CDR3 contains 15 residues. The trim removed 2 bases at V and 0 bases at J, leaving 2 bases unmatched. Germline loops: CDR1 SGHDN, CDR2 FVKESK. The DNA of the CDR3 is TGTGCCAGCAGCCAACTTAGCGGGAGCACAGATACGCAGTATTTT. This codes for CASSQLSGSTDTQYF.

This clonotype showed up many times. CDR3 DNA: TGTGCCAGCAAGGGGGTCTCCGGCGAGCAGTACTTC. Its translation: CASKGVSGEQYF. The rearrangement links TRBV25-1 to TRBJ2-7; D possibly corresponds to TRBD1 (6 bases). Germline CDR1 reads MGHDK; CDR2 reads SYGVNS. V was pared by 7 bases and J by 6 bases, with 13 bases between. There are 12 residues in the CDR3.

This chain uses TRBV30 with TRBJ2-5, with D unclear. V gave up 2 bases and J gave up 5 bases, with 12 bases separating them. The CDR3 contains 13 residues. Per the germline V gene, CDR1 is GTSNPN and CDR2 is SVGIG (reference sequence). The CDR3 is CAWSKGIVETQYF. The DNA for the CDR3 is TGTGCCTGGAGTAAGGGCATTGTGGAGACCCAGTACTTC.

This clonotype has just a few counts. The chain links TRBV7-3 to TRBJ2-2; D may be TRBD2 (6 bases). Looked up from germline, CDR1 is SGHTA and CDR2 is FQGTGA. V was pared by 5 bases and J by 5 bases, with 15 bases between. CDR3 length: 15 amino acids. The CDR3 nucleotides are TGTGCCAGCAGCCCCACGCGGGGTAGTACCGGGGAGCTGTTTTTT. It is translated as CASSPTRGSTGELFF. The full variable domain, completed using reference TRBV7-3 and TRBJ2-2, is GAGVSQTPSNKVTEKGKYVELRCDPISGHTALYWYRQSLGQGPEFLIYFQGTGAADDSGLPNDRFFAVRPEGSVSTLKIQRTERGDSAVYLCASSPTRGSTGELFFGEGSRLTVL.

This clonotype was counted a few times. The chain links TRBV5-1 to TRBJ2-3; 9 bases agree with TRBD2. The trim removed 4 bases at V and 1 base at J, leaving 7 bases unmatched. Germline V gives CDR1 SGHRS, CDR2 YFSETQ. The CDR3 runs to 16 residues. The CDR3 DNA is TGCGCCAGCAGCCCCTTAGCGGGAGCTGGCACAGATACGCAGTATTTT. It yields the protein CASSPLAGAGTDTQYF. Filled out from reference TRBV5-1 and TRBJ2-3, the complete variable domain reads KAGVTQTPRYLIKTRGQQVTLSCSPISGHRSVSWYQQTPGQGLQFLFEYFSETQRNKGNFPGRFSGRQFSNSRSEMNVSTLELGDSALYLCASSPLAGAGTDTQYFGPGTRLTVL.

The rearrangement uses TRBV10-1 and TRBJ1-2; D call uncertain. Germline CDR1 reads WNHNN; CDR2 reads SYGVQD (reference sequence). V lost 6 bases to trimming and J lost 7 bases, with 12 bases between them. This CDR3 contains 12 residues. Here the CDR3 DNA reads TGCGCCAGCAGACTGAAAGGGCTTGGCTACACCTTC. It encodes CASRLKGLGYTF.